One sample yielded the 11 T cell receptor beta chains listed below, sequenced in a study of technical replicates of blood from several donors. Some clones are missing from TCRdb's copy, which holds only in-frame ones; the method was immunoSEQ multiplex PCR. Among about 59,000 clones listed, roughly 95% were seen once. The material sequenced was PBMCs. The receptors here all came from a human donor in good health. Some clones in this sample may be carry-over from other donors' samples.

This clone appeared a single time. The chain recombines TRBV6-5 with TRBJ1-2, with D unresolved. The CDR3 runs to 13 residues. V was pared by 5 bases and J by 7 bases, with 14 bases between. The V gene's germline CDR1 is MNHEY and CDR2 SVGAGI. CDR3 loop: CASSPREGLGYTF. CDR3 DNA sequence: TGTGCCAGCAGTCCCCGGGAGGGCCTTGGCTACACCTTC.

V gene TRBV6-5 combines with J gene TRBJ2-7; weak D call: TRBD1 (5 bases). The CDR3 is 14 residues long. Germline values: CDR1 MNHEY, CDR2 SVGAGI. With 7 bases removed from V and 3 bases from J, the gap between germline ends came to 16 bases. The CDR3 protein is CASTRQQSDYEQYF. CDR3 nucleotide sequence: TGTGCCAGCACCAGACAGCAGTCGGACTACGAGCAGTACTTC.

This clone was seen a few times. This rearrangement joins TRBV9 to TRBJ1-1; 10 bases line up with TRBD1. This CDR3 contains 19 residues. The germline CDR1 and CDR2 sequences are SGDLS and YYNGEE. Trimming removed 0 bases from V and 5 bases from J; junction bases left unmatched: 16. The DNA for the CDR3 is TGTGCCAGCAGCGTAGCCCCCACCGGGACAGGGGTTCGGAATACTGAAGCTTTCTTT. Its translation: CASSVAPTGTGVRNTEAFF. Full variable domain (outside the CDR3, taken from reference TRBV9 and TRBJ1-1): DSGVTQTPKHLITATGQRVTLRCSPRSGDLSVYWYQQSLDQGLQFLIQYYNGEERAKGNILERFSAQQFPDLHSELNLSSLELGDSALYFCASSVAPTGTGVRNTEAFFGQGTRLTVV.

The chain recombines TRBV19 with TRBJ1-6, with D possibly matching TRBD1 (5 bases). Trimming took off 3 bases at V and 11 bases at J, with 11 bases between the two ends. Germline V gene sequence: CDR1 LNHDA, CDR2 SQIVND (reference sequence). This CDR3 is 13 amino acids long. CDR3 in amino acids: CASSMKGSAPLHF. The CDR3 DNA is TGTGCCAGTAGTATGAAGGGGTCGGCACCCCTCCACTTT.

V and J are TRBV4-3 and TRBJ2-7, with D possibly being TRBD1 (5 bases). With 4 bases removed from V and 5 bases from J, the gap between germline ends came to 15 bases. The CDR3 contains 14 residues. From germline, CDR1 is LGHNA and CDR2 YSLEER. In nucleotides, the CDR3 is TGCGCCAGCAGCCCTGAAGTAGTCAGGGACGAGCAGTACTTC. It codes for CASSPEVVRDEQYF.

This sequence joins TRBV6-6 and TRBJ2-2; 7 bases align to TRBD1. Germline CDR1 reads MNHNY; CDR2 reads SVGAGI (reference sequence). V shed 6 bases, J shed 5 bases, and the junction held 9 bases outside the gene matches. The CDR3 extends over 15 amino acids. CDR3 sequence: CASRRDREGTGELFF. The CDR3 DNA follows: TGTGCCAGCAGGAGGGACAGAGAGGGAACCGGGGAGCTGTTTTTT.

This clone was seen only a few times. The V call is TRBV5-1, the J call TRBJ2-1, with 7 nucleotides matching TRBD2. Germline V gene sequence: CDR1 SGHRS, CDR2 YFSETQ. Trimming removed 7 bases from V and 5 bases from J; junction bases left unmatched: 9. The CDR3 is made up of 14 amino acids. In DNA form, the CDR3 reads TGCGCCAGCGCGGGGGAGGCCACAAACAATGAGCAGTTCTTC. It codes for CASAGEATNNEQFF.

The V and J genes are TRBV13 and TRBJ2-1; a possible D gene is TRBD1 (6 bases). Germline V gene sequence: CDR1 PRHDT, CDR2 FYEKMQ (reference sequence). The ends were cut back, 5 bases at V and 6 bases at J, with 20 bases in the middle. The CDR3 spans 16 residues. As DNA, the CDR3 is TGTGCCAGCAGCGCCCCAGGGTCAAACAGGGTCAATGAGCAGTTCTTC. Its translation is CASSAPGSNRVNEQFF.

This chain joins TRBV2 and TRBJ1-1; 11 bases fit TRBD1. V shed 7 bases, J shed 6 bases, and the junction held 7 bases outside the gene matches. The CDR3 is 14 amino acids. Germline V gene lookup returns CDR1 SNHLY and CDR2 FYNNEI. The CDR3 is CASMAQGQGAEAFF. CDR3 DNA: TGTGCCAGCATGGCCCAGGGACAGGGGGCTGAAGCTTTCTTT.

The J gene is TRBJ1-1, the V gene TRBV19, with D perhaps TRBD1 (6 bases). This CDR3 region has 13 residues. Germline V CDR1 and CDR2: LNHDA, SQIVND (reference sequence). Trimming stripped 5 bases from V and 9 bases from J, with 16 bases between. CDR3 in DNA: TGTGCCAGTAGTGTCTCCGGGACACAAAAAGCTTTCTTT. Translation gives CASSVSGTQKAFF.

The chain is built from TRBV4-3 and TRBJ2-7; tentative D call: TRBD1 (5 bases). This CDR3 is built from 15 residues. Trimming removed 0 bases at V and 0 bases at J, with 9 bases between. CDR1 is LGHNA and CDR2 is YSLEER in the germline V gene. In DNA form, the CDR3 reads TGCGCCAGCAGCCAAGACAGCGACAGCTCCTACGAGCAGTACTTC. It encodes CASSQDSDSSYEQYF.